This T cell receptor beta chain was documented in a study of T cell responses to AZD1222 COVID-19 vaccine. CDR1 is SNHLY and CDR2 is FYNNEI in the germline V gene. The CDR3 length is 14 residues. With 2 bases removed from V and 0 bases from J, the gap between germline ends came to 8 bases. Profiled with immunoSEQ multiplex PCR; TCRdb holds only in-frame clones, not every one. The repertoire holds some 130,000 clones, over 75% seen once, with around 20% in the top ten. This TCR came from an adult in good health. V gene TRBV2 combines with J gene TRBJ2-7; D not certain. Sequencing used peripheral blood, obtained on day 0 of MenACWY control vaccination. The CDR3 bases are TGTGCCAGCAGTGAATCAGCCACCTCCTACGAGCAGTACTTC. Its translation is CASSESATSYEQYF.